Following are 27 T cell receptor beta chains from one sample sequenced in a study of human T cells and chemical hapten exposure. The sample's time point: healthy volunteer bleed at 6 weeks. Unseparated into fractions, whole blood served as the source from which total RNA was extracted. From the RACE reads, TCRdb called clonotypes with MiXCR, one entry per CDR3 protein. The sample holds 70,000 to 85,000 distinct CDR3 sequences, over 6.5% seen once. Sequenced input: whole blood. The receptors shown here come from a male donor in good health. Some clones in this sample may be carry-over from other donors' samples.

The V call is TRBV29-1, the J call TRBJ2-2, with 12 bases aligning to TRBD2. The CDR3 contains 14 residues. J gave up 5 bases and V 6 bases, and 4 bases lay outside the gene matches. Germline V gene data show CDR1 as SQVTM and CDR2 as ANQGSEA. The CDR3 region is CSVGGTSGTGELFF. The CDR3 DNA follows: TGCAGCGTAGGGGGGACTAGCGGGACCGGGGAGCTGTTTTTT.

This clonotype has just a few counts. The chain joins TRBV2 to TRBJ1-5; D is unclear. This CDR3 region has 12 residues. CDR1 and CDR2 from the germline V gene are SNHLY and FYNNEI. V dropped 3 bases and J dropped 6 bases, with 6 bases sitting between them. CDR3 bases: TGTGCCAGCAGTGATCTTAGTCAGCCCCAGCATTTT. Amino acids: CASSDLSQPQHF. The full variable domain, completed using reference TRBV2 and TRBJ1-5, is EPEVTQTPSHQVTQMGQEVILRCVPISNHLYFYWYRQILGQKVEFLVSFYNNEISEKSEIFDDQFSVERPDGSNFTLKIRSTKLEDSAMYFCASSDLSQPQHFGDGTRLSIL.

The CDR3 nucleotides are TGTGCCAGCAGTCAGCCGGACAGGGCGGGTCAGCCCCAGCATTTT. Translated: CASSQPDRAGQPQHF. V gene TRBV6-2 or TRBV6-3 combines with J gene TRBJ1-5; 8 nucleotides align to TRBD1. Germline trimming cut 5 bases from V and 6 bases from J; bases unmatched to any gene: 9. From germline, CDR1 is MNHEY and CDR2 SVGEGT. The CDR3 is 15 amino acids.

The rearrangement uses TRBV4-1 and TRBJ1-2; 12 bases agree with TRBD1. CDR3 length equals 15 residues. After removal of 1 base from V and 7 bases from J, the junction contained 4 bases not matched to a gene. CDR1 is MGHRA and CDR2 is YSYEKL in the germline V gene. CDR3 in amino acids: CASSQGDRGPGGYTF. CDR3 DNA sequence: TGCGCCAGCAGCCAAGGGGACAGGGGGCCAGGTGGCTACACCTTC.

The chain has TRBV20-1 and TRBJ2-5; TRBD2 agrees at 10 bases. The CDR3 is 15 amino acids. Germline V CDR1 and CDR2: DFQATT, SNEGSKA (reference sequence). With 2 bases clipped from V and 2 bases from J, the junction kept 5 bases outside the gene matches. The CDR3 is CSARWVAGGQETQYF. In DNA, the CDR3 is TGCAGTGCTAGATGGGTAGCGGGAGGTCAAGAGACCCAGTACTTC.

J is TRBJ1-1 and V is TRBV18, with D possibly matching TRBD1 (5 bases). The CDR3 is 15 amino acids. Trimming cost V 3 bases and J 3 bases, with 14 bases left between them. The germline CDR1 and CDR2 sequences are KGHSH and LQKENI. CDR3 residues: CASSPILREYTEAFF. The CDR3, as DNA: TGTGCCAGCTCACCTATACTCAGGGAGTACACTGAAGCTTTCTTT. The full variable domain, rest sourced from reference TRBV18 and TRBJ1-1, is NAGVMQNPRHLVRRRGQEARLRCSPMKGHSHVYWYRQLPEEGLKFMVYLQKENIIDESGMPKERFSAEFPKEGPSILRIQQVVRGDSAAYFCASSPILREYTEAFFGQGTRLTVV.

This clonotype has more than one count but fewer than ten. The rearrangement uses TRBV27 and TRBJ2-1; the match to TRBD2 covers 10 bases. V shed 5 bases and J 3 bases; nucleotides not matched to a gene: 7. There are 16 residues in the CDR3. Germline CDR1 MNHEY, CDR2 SMNVEV (reference sequence). CDR3: CASSLASGRGYNEQFF. The CDR3 coding sequence is TGTGCCAGCAGTCTAGCCAGCGGGAGGGGCTACAATGAGCAGTTCTTC.

This clonotype was picked up a small number of times. The chain uses TRBV10-3 and TRBJ2-5; 9 positions agree with TRBD2. The ends lost 5 bases at V and 2 bases at J; junction bases unmatched: 9. This CDR3 has 16 amino acids. Looked up from germline, CDR1 is ENHRY and CDR2 is SYGVKD. CDR3 residues: CAISPKPAGGQETQYF. The CDR3 DNA sequence: TGTGCCATCAGTCCCAAACCAGCGGGAGGTCAAGAGACCCAGTACTTC.

This clonotype was recorded a few times. The CDR3 region is CASSYSGTGGLVEQYF. CDR3 nucleotide sequence: TGTGCCAGCAGTTACTCCGGGACAGGGGGCCTTGTCGAGCAGTACTTC. The chain couples TRBV6-5 to TRBJ2-7; 12 positions agree with TRBD1. This CDR3 contains 16 residues. The V gene's germline CDR1 is MNHEY and CDR2 SVGAGI. The J segment lost 6 bases and the V segment lost 0 bases, leaving 6 bases of the junction unmatched.

This clonotype was picked up many times. This chain uses TRBV11-2 with TRBJ2-6; D is unresolved. Trimming stripped 5 bases from V and 0 bases from J, with 8 bases between. CDR1 is SGHAT, CDR2 FQNNGV, per germline. The CDR3 is made up of 15 amino acids. The CDR3 DNA follows: TGTGCCAGCAGCGGCTGGGGCTCTGGGGCCAACGTCCTGACTTTC. Protein sequence: CASSGWGSGANVLTF.

This clonotype was seen ten or more times. The rearrangement links TRBV5-1 to TRBJ2-5, with 11 bases identical to TRBD1. Trimming at V came to 4 bases and at J to 2 bases, leaving 4 bases not matched to a gene. The length of the CDR3 is 15 residues. Germline assignment: CDR1 SGHRS and CDR2 YFSETQ. The DNA of the CDR3 is TGCGCCAGCAGCGGCGGGGACAGGGGGCAAGAGACCCAGTACTTC. Protein: CASSGGDRGQETQYF.

Many counts were recorded for this clonotype. V gene TRBV12-5 combines with J gene TRBJ1-1; TRBD1 agrees at 8 bases. V shed 4 bases and J 13 bases; nucleotides not matched to a gene: 11. The CDR3 is made up of 13 amino acids. The germline gives CDR1 LGHNT, CDR2 FRNRAP. The CDR3 reads CASGSSAGTGIFF. CDR3 nucleotide sequence: TGTGCTAGTGGTTCATCCGCCGGGACAGGTATTTTCTTT.

The V and J genes are TRBV6-2 or TRBV6-3 and TRBJ2-5; 7 bases align to TRBD1. The germline CDR1 and CDR2 sequences are MNHEY and SVGEGT. The CDR3 runs 17 residues. J gave up 0 bases and V 7 bases, and 14 bases lay outside the gene matches. CDR3 residues: CASTDPTGTAYQETQYF. The CDR3 DNA follows: TGTGCCAGCACCGACCCTACCGGGACAGCTTACCAAGAGACCCAGTACTTC.

This chain's CDR3 is CATSDRGRGPLADTQYF. CDR3 bases: TGTGCCACCAGTGATCGGGGCAGGGGGCCTCTCGCAGATACGCAGTATTTT. This chain links TRBV24-1 with TRBJ2-3, with 8 bases fitting TRBD1. The CDR3 loop spans 17 amino acids. CDR1 is KGHDR and CDR2 is SFDVKD in the germline V gene. Unmatched junction bases numbered 11, after V lost 3 bases and J lost 4 bases.

This clonotype was observed many times. The chain has TRBV7-9 and TRBJ2-1; D is unresolved. Trimming stripped 5 bases from V and 5 bases from J, with 7 bases between. Germline V CDR1 and CDR2: SEHNR, FQNEAQ (reference sequence). This CDR3 is 12 amino acids long. CDR3: CASSQSNNEQFF. As DNA, the CDR3 is TGTGCCAGCAGCCAGAGCAACAATGAGCAGTTCTTC.

The sample holds many counts of this clonotype. This sequence joins TRBV7-3 and TRBJ2-2, with D perhaps matching TRBD1 (6 bases). Trimming left V 6 bases short and J 0 bases short, with 11 bases between. Germline CDR1 reads SGHTA; CDR2 reads FQGTGA. This CDR3 region has 15 residues. The chain's CDR3 is CASSLQGANTGELFF. DNA for the CDR3: TGTGCCAGCAGTTTACAGGGTGCGAACACCGGGGAGCTGTTTTTT.

The genes are TRBV25-1 and TRBJ2-7, with D possibly matching TRBD2 (6 bases). Trimming stripped 3 bases from V and 7 bases from J, with 10 bases between. Germline CDR1 and CDR2: MGHDK and SYGVNS. This CDR3 contains 12 residues. The CDR3: CASSDSAGEQYF. CDR3 in DNA: TGTGCCAGCAGTGACTCCGCGGGGGAGCAGTACTTC.

The V call is TRBV27, the J call TRBJ2-7; tentatively, D is TRBD2 (6 bases). With 5 bases removed from V and 6 bases from J, the gap between germline ends came to 14 bases. The CDR3 spans 13 residues. Germline CDR1 MNHEY, CDR2 SMNVEV (reference sequence). The CDR3 here is CASSPGRGSEQYF. DNA of the CDR3: TGTGCCAGCAGTCCCGGGAGAGGTTCCGAGCAGTACTTC.

In its sample, this clonotype was seen many times. CDR3 nucleotides: TGTGCCAGCAGGCGGGACGCTCGACCAGATACGCAGTATTTT. This translates into CASRRDARPDTQYF. The gene calls are TRBV7-8 and TRBJ2-3; perhaps TRBD2 as D (6 bases). Trimming took off 6 bases at V and 4 bases at J, with 14 bases between the two ends. Per the germline V gene, CDR1 is SGHVS and CDR2 is FQNEAQ. This CDR3 has 14 residues.

This clonotype occurred many times. The chain uses TRBV20-1 and TRBJ2-1; 9 bases fit TRBD2. The CDR3 has 15 amino acids. CDR1 DFQATT and CDR2 SNEGSKA come from the germline V gene (reference sequence). The trim removed 6 bases at V and 6 bases at J, leaving 12 bases unmatched. CDR3 nucleotide sequence: TGCAGTGCCTCCGGGGTAGCGGGAGTGGTCAATGAGCAGTTCTTC. It encodes CSASGVAGVVNEQFF.

This sequence joins TRBV12-3 or TRBV12-4 and TRBJ2-7, with D perhaps TRBD1 (6 bases). The CDR3 is 13 residues long. With 3 bases removed from V and 3 bases from J, the gap between germline ends came to 9 bases. The CDR3, as DNA: TGTGCCAGCAGTTTCTCAGGGGACTACGAGCAGTACTTC. Protein sequence: CASSFSGDYEQYF.

In this sample, this clonotype turned up many times. The V and J genes are TRBV7-2 and TRBJ2-7; TRBD1 matches 9 bases. The CDR3 sequence is 16 residues long. V lost 4 bases to trimming and J lost 3 bases; unmatched junction nucleotides: 10. Germline V gives CDR1 SGHTA, CDR2 FQGNSA. The CDR3, as DNA: TGTGCCAGCAGCTCGGGGGAGACAGGGGGTGTCTACGAGCAGTACTTC. It translates to CASSSGETGGVYEQYF.

The chain employs TRBV18 and TRBJ1-5; no firm D call. The CDR3 runs 13 residues. Germline V gene sequence: CDR1 KGHSH, CDR2 LQKENI. The ends were cut back, 2 bases at V and 3 bases at J, with 5 bases in the middle. CDR3 bases: TGTGCCAGCTCACCAGAGGACAATCAGCCCCAGCATTTT. It translates to CASSPEDNQPQHF.

This clonotype was counted a few times. The chain combines TRBV7-9 with TRBJ2-1; D may be TRBD2 (5 bases). Per the germline V gene, CDR1 is SEHNR and CDR2 is FQNEAQ (reference sequence). The germline V and J ends were trimmed by 0 bases and 0 bases, with 12 bases remaining between them. The CDR3 consists of 17 residues. This CDR3 is CASSLAQRPTSYNEQFF. The CDR3 nucleotides are TGTGCCAGCAGCTTAGCTCAGCGGCCGACCTCCTACAATGAGCAGTTCTTC.

This clonotype was detected a few times. The chain uses TRBV14 and TRBJ2-3; 7 bases map to TRBD2. CDR3 length: 18 residues. Per the germline V gene, CDR1 is SGHDN and CDR2 is FVKESK. The V segment lost 0 bases and the J segment 1 base; nucleotides outside the gene matches: 10. The CDR3 region has the DNA TGTGCCAGCAGCCAAGATTTACGGACTAGTTCCCGCACAGATACGCAGTATTTT. It translates to CASSQDLRTSSRTDTQYF.

This rearrangement joins TRBV19 to TRBJ2-7; D remains unclear. The CDR3 has 13 amino acids. Trimming removed 8 bases at V and 3 bases at J, with 14 bases between. Germline V CDR1 and CDR2: LNHDA, SQIVND (reference sequence). CDR3 sequence (DNA): TGTGCCAGTGGCCCGGGTCTCAGCTACGAGCAGTACTTC. Protein product: CASGPGLSYEQYF.

The chain is built from TRBV6-6 and TRBJ2-7, with D tentatively TRBD1 (6 bases). Germline CDR1 MNHNY, CDR2 SVGAGI (reference sequence). The CDR3 extends over 12 amino acids. V was pared by 2 bases and J by 5 bases, with 7 bases between. The CDR3: CASSYEGDEQYF. Here the CDR3 DNA reads TGTGCCAGCAGTTACGAGGGGGACGAGCAGTACTTC.